The 27 T cell receptor beta chains given below trace back to one sample, sequenced in a study of cytomegalovirus exposure and HLA in healthy donors. PCR amplification relied on 60 Vbeta primers (plus 13 Jbeta primers). Sequencing was performed with immunoSEQ multiplex PCR; in TCRdb, only in-frame clones are kept and a portion is missing. The sample records about 160,000 clones, about 75% being singletons. Source material: PBMCs. These receptors were collected from a woman aged 45-65 years in good health and CMV-seropositive.

This clone was seen only once. The V gene is TRBV4-1, the J gene TRBJ1-2; D remains ambiguous. The CDR3 extends over 13 amino acids. Trimming pared 0 bases from V and 6 bases from J, leaving 8 bases between. Per germline, CDR1 MGHRA and CDR2 YSYEKL. The chain's CDR3 is CASSQDRRNGYTF. The DNA of the CDR3 is TGCGCCAGCAGCCAAGATCGGAGGAATGGCTACACCTTC.

This clone was recorded once. The rearrangement joins TRBV5-1 to TRBJ1-1, with D maybe TRBD1 (5 bases). This CDR3 is built from 14 residues. Per germline, CDR1 SGHRS and CDR2 YFSETQ. The ends were cut back, 4 bases at V and 1 base at J, with 11 bases in the middle. In nucleotides, the CDR3 is TGCGCCAGCAGCGGTGGGGGGACGAACACTGAAGCTTTCTTT. Translation: CASSGGGTNTEAFF.

This rearrangement joins TRBV5-1 to TRBJ2-3; 8 bases match TRBD2. Unmatched junction bases numbered 12, after V lost 9 bases and J lost 3 bases. This CDR3 has 15 residues. In germline, CDR1 is SGHRS, CDR2 YFSETQ. DNA of the CDR3: TGCGCCACCACTGCGGGGGGCGGATCGACAGATACGCAGTATTTT. This sequence encodes CATTAGGGSTDTQYF.

The rearrangement uses TRBV30 and TRBJ1-4, with unresolved D. The germline V and J ends were trimmed by 3 bases and 7 bases, with 12 bases remaining between them. The V gene's germline CDR1 is GTSNPN and CDR2 SVGIG (reference sequence). CDR3 length: 13 amino acids. The DNA for the CDR3 is TGTGCCTGGAGCCGGCAGACTCTTGAAAAACTGTTTTTT. It codes for CAWSRQTLEKLFF.

The chain uses TRBV30 and TRBJ1-4; a possible D gene is TRBD1 (6 bases). V lost 2 bases, J lost 7 bases, and 17 bases lay in between. The germline V gene encodes CDR1 GTSNPN and CDR2 SVGIG (reference sequence). This CDR3 comprises 15 residues. The CDR3 region is CAWSPTYRASEKLFF. CDR3 in DNA: TGTGCCTGGAGTCCCACTTACAGGGCGAGTGAAAAACTGTTTTTT.

The chain carries TRBV5-1 and TRBJ2-5; maybe TRBD2 (6 bases). V lost 0 bases and J lost 3, with 12 bases in between. CDR3 size: 15 residues. Germline lookup yields CDR1 SGHRS and CDR2 YFSETQ. CDR3: CASSLGGGGEETQYF. The CDR3 nucleotides read TGCGCCAGCAGCTTGGGTGGGGGAGGAGAAGAGACCCAGTACTTC.

The rearrangement uses TRBV6-5 and TRBJ1-1; no reliable D call. Germline CDR1 reads MNHEY; CDR2 reads SVGAGI. This CDR3 region has 14 residues. Trimming removed 7 bases from V and 4 bases from J, with 16 bases in between. The CDR3 sequence: CASTTEGGLTEAFF. The CDR3 DNA follows: TGTGCCAGCACCACCGAGGGAGGGCTCACTGAAGCTTTCTTT.

The chain has TRBV9 and TRBJ2-7; 9 bases fit TRBD1. The CDR3 extends over 14 amino acids. Germline CDR1 is SGDLS and CDR2 is YYNGEE. Trimming cost V 4 bases and J 0 bases; bases outside gene matches: 2. CDR3 residues: CASSWDRDSYEQYF. In DNA, the CDR3 is TGTGCCAGCAGCTGGGACAGGGACTCCTACGAGCAGTACTTC.

The chain has TRBV29-1 and TRBJ2-6, with TRBD1 as a possible D gene (6 bases). Germline V gene lookup returns CDR1 SQVTM and CDR2 ANQGSEA. Between the trimmed V and J ends, which lost 4 bases and 2 bases, there was a span of 18 bases. This CDR3 spans 17 amino acids. The CDR3 loop reads CSVALTQGPAGANVLTF. CDR3 nucleotide sequence: TGCAGCGTTGCACTCACACAGGGCCCCGCTGGGGCCAACGTCCTGACTTTC.

The CDR3 is CASSQAVTYEQYF. The CDR3 region has the DNA TGTGCCAGCAGCCAAGCGGTTACCTACGAGCAGTACTTC. The chain employs TRBV13 and TRBJ2-7; a possible D gene is TRBD2 (5 bases). V lost 5 bases and J lost 2, with 10 bases in between. CDR1 and CDR2 from the germline V gene are PRHDT and FYEKMQ (reference sequence). The CDR3 spans 13 residues. Based on the CDR3 plus reference TRBV13 and TRBJ2-7, the full variable domain is AAGVIQSPRHLIKEKRETATLKCYPIPRHDTVYWYQQGPGQDPQFLISFYEKMQSDKGSIPDRFSAQQFSDYHSELNMSSLELGDSALYFCASSQAVTYEQYFGPGTRLTVT.

The rearrangement links TRBV11-1 to TRBJ2-7; TRBD1 matches 9 bases. The V gene's germline CDR1 is SGHAT and CDR2 FQDESV (reference sequence). With 4 bases clipped from V and 6 bases from J, the junction kept 10 bases outside the gene matches. The CDR3 loop spans 15 amino acids. CDR3 DNA sequence: TGTGCCAGCAGCTCCTATTCGGGACAGGGAGTCGAGCAGTACTTC. It specifies CASSSYSGQGVEQYF.

The chain has TRBV5-6 and TRBJ1-1, with D possibly TRBD1 on 5 matching bases. The V end lost 6 bases, the J end lost 3 bases, and 15 bases lay between the germline ends. Germline V lookup: CDR1 SGHDT, CDR2 YYEEEE. CDR3 length: 14 amino acids. The CDR3 region is CASTQGGLYTEAFF. The DNA for the CDR3 is TGTGCCAGCACTCAGGGAGGATTGTACACTGAAGCTTTCTTT.

This clone occurred once. The gene calls are TRBV10-3 and TRBJ2-7, with 7 bases lining up with TRBD1. The CDR3 has 13 residues. Germline-derived CDR1 and CDR2 are ENHRY and SYGVKD. V was pared by 6 bases and J by 4 bases, with 6 bases of the junction left unmatched. The CDR3 coding sequence is TGTGCCATCAGCCCCGGGACAGTTTACGAGCAGTACTTC. It is translated as CAISPGTVYEQYF.

The rearrangement uses TRBV5-4 and TRBJ2-5; TRBD1 matches 10 bases. The germline V gene has CDR1 SGHNT and CDR2 YYREEE (reference sequence). J was trimmed by 5 bases and V by 5 bases; bases with no gene match: 9. CDR3 length: 15 residues. In DNA, the CDR3 is TGTGCCAGCAGTCCCGGGACAGGGGTATGGGAGACCCAGTACTTC. Its translation is CASSPGTGVWETQYF.

The chain combines TRBV23-1 with TRBJ1-3; tentative D call: TRBD1 (6 bases). TRBV23-1 is labeled an ORF, and its function is uncertain. V lost 6 bases and J lost 0, with 24 bases in between. The CDR3 consists of 19 residues. The CDR3 sequence is CASRPVRGDRLFSGNTIYF. The CDR3 DNA sequence: TGCGCCAGCAGGCCTGTCCGTGGAGACAGGCTTTTCTCTGGAAACACCATATATTTT.

Here the CDR3 reads CASSESLTGDTYGYTF. The CDR3 bases are TGTGCCAGCAGTGAGTCATTGACGGGGGATACCTATGGCTACACCTTC. This rearrangement joins TRBV25-1 to TRBJ1-2; the D gene is possibly TRBD1 (5 bases). The ends were cut back, 3 bases at V and 4 bases at J, with 18 bases in the middle. Germline loops: CDR1 MGHDK, CDR2 SYGVNS. The CDR3 sequence is 16 residues long.

The rearrangement joins TRBV19 to TRBJ2-2, with 9 bases aligning to TRBD1. Unmatched junction bases numbered 10, after V lost 4 bases and J lost 7 bases. The germline gives CDR1 LNHDA, CDR2 SQIVND (reference sequence). The CDR3 contains 16 residues. For the CDR3, the DNA is TGTGCCAGTAGTACCCGCCGGACAGGGGACGACGGGGAGCTGTTTTTT. Encoded protein: CASSTRRTGDDGELFF. The full variable domain, rest sourced from reference TRBV19 and TRBJ2-2, is DGGITQSPKYLFRKEGQNVTLSCEQNLNHDAMYWYRQDPGQGLRLIYYSQIVNDFQKGDIAEGYSVSREKKESFPLTVTSAQKNPTAFYLCASSTRRTGDDGELFFGEGSRLTVL.

This chain connects TRBV2 to TRBJ2-7, with 8 bases aligning to TRBD1. V shed 5 bases, J shed 4 bases, and the junction held 4 bases outside the gene matches. Germline CDR1 is SNHLY and CDR2 is FYNNEI. This CDR3 is built from 13 residues. The CDR3 protein is CASSRTGRYEQYF. CDR3 DNA: TGTGCCAGCAGTAGGACAGGGCGATACGAGCAGTACTTC.

This chain joins TRBV5-1 and TRBJ1-2; tentatively, D is TRBD1 (6 bases). V gave up 4 bases and J gave up 2 bases, with 12 bases separating them. CDR1 is SGHRS and CDR2 is YFSETQ in the germline V gene. The CDR3 has 14 amino acids. CDR3 nucleotide sequence: TGCGCCAGCAGCCCCGGGGGGGGCAACTATGGCTACACCTTC. Amino acid sequence: CASSPGGGNYGYTF. Full variable domain (rest looked up from reference TRBV5-1 and TRBJ1-2): KAGVTQTPRYLIKTRGQQVTLSCSPISGHRSVSWYQQTPGQGLQFLFEYFSETQRNKGNFPGRFSGRQFSNSRSEMNVSTLELGDSALYLCASSPGGGNYGYTFGSGTRLTVV.

This rearrangement joins TRBV5-1 to TRBJ2-7, with D maybe TRBD1 (7 bases). The CDR3 extends over 15 amino acids. Germline values: CDR1 SGHRS, CDR2 YFSETQ. With 0 bases removed from V and 0 bases from J, the gap between germline ends came to 10 bases. The CDR3, as DNA: TGCGCCAGCAGCTTGGGCCAGGGGGGCTCCTACGAGCAGTACTTC. Translated: CASSLGQGGSYEQYF.

As for this clone: The junction and the germline gene differ at one end; a read error may be behind it. CDR3 coding DNA: TGTTCCAGCAGCTTTCCGGTAGCACGGACCTACGAGCAGTACTTC. Protein product: CSSSFPVARTYEQYF. The chain employs TRBV7-9 and TRBJ2-7; D is undetermined. In germline, CDR1 is SEHNR, CDR2 FQNEAQ (reference sequence). CDR3 length: 15 residues.

The chain combines TRBV6-1 with TRBJ2-2, with D possibly TRBD1 on 6 matching bases. The V and J ends lost 4 bases and 5 bases respectively, with 11 bases between them. The CDR3 loop spans 14 amino acids. Germline V gene sequence: CDR1 MNHNS, CDR2 SASEGT. CDR3 amino acids: CASSATDRTGELFF. The CDR3 DNA is TGTGCCAGCAGTGCAACTGACAGGACCGGGGAGCTGTTTTTT.

This clone was picked up a small number of times. As DNA, the CDR3 is TGTGCCAGCAGACCCCCGGGAACGAACACCGGGGAGCTGTTTTTT. It yields the protein CASRPPGTNTGELFF. The chain couples TRBV11-2 to TRBJ2-2, with D possibly being TRBD2 (5 bases). This CDR3 is built from 15 residues. Germline loops: CDR1 SGHAT, CDR2 FQNNGV. The V and J ends lost 6 bases and 0 bases respectively, with 11 bases between them.

The chain's CDR3 is CASRQNSGAADTQYF. The CDR3 nucleotides are TGTGCCAGCAGGCAAAACAGCGGAGCGGCAGATACGCAGTATTTT. The rearrangement uses TRBV2 and TRBJ2-3; D perhaps matches TRBD2 (5 bases). This CDR3 has 15 residues. Trimming stripped 6 bases from V and 4 bases from J, with 17 bases between. Germline values: CDR1 SNHLY, CDR2 FYNNEI. The complete variable domain, with remaining parts taken from reference TRBV2 and TRBJ2-3, reads EPEVTQTPSHQVTQMGQEVILRCVPISNHLYFYWYRQILGQKVEFLVSFYNNEISEKSEIFDDQFSVERPDGSNFTLKIRSTKLEDSAMYFCASRQNSGAADTQYFGPGTRLTVL.

The chain recombines TRBV10-3 with TRBJ2-7; 8 bases map to TRBD1. The CDR3 length is 14 residues. With V trimmed by 8 bases and J by 3 bases, 9 bases remained unmatched. CDR1 is ENHRY and CDR2 is SYGVKD in the germline V gene. The CDR3 sequence is CAIGTGGLIYEQYF. The CDR3 DNA reads as TGTGCCATCGGTACAGGGGGACTTATCTACGAGCAGTACTTC.

The chain employs TRBV5-4 and TRBJ1-3; D possibly corresponds to TRBD1 (6 bases). V lost 0 bases and J 2 bases, leaving 12 bases between the germline ends. The germline V gene has CDR1 SGHNT and CDR2 YYREEE (reference sequence). The length of the CDR3 is 16 residues. In DNA, the CDR3 is TGTGCCAGCAGCTTGGCCCCACAGGGCCCTGGAAACACCATATATTTT. Translation gives CASSLAPQGPGNTIYF.

This clone appeared many times. V gene TRBV7-9 combines with J gene TRBJ1-2; 7 nucleotides agree with TRBD1. Losses at the gene ends were 5 bases for V and 8 bases for J; bases not matched to a gene: 5. Germline values: CDR1 SEHNR, CDR2 FQNEAQ (reference sequence). This CDR3 contains 12 residues. The CDR3 loop reads CASSLDRWGYTF. In DNA form, the CDR3 reads TGTGCCAGCAGCCTGGACAGGTGGGGCTACACCTTC.